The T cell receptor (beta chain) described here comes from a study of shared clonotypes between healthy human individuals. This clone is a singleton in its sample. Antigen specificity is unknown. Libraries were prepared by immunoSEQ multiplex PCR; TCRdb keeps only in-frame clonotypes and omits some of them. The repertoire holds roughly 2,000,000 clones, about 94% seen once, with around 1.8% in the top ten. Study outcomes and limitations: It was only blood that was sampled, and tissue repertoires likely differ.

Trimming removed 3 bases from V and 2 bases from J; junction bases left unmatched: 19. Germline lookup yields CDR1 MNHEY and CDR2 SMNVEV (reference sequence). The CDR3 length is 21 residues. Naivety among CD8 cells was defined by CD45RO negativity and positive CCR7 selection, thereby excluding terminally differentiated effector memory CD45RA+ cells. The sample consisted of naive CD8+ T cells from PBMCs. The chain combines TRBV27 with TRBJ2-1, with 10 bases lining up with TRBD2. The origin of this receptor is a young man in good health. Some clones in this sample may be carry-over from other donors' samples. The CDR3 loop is CASSFLAGVTVAGGAYNEQFF. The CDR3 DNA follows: TGTGCCAGCAGTTTTCTAGCTGGGGTGACAGTAGCGGGAGGTGCCTACAATGAGCAGTTCTTC.